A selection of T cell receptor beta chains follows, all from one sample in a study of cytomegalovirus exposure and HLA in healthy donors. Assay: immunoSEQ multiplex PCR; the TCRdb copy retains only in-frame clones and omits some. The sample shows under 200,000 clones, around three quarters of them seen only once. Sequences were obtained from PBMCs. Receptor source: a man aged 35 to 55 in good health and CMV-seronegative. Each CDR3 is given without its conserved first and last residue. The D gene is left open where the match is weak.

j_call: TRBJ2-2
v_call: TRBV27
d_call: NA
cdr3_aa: ASSFLSGVSTGELF

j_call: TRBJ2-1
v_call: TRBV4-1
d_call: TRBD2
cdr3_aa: ASSQDGLAGGRRQF

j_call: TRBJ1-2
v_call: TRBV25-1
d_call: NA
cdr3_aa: ASSDPTDYGYT

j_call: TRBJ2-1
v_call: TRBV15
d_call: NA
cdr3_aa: ATSREIAGYGEQF

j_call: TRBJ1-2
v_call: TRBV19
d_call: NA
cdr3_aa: ASSIDAGLGYGYT

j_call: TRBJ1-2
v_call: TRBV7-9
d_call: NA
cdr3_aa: ASSTYGTGGYT

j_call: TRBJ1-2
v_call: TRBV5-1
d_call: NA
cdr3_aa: ASSLDRNYGYT

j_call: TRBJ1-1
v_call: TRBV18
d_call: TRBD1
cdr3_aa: ASSPQGDSTEAF

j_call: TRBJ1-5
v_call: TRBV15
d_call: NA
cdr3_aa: ATSRDLGRDQPQH

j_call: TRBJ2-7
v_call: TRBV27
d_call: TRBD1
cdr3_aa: ASSEGQGITEQY

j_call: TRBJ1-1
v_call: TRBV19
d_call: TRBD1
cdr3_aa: ASSIAPGTGRVRNTEAF

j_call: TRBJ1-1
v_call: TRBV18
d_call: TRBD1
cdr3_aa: ASSPDRGNTEAF

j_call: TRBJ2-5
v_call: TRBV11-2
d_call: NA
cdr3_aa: ASSLGRNPPQETQY

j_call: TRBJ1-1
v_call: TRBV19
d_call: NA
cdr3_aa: ASSMRGSGNTEAF

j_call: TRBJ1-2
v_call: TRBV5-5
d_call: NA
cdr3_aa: ASSFPGVYGYT

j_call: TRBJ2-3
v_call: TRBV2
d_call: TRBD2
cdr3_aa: ASSPSGVSTDTQY

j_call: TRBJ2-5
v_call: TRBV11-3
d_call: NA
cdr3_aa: ASSLLTAGETQY

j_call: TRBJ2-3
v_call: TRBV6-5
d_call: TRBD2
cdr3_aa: ASSGDYSADTQY

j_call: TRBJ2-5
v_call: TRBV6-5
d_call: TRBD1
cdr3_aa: ASGPEGAQETQY

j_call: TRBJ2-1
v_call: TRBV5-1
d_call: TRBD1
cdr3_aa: ASSRDRPAENEQF

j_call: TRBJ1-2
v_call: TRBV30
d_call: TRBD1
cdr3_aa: AWTQGAGYGYT

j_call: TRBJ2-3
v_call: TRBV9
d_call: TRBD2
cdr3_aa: ASSLRTSGGVGADTQY

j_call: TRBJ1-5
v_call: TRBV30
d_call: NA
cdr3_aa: AWSRGAYSNQPQH

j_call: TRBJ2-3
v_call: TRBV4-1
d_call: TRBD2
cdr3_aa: ASSQGGLAGGLLDTQY

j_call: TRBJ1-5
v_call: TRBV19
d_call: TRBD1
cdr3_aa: ASTPGQGFNQPQH

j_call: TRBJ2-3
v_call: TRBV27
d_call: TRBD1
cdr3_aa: ASSPRTGVSDTQY

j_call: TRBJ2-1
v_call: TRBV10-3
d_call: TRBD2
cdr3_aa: AIRAGGPDEQF

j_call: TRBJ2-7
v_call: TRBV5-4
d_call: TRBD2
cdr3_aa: ASSLAGASGTYEQY

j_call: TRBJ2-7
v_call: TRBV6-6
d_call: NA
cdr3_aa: ASSGLQINEQY

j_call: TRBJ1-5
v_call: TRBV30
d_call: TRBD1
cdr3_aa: AWSSTGGRQPQH

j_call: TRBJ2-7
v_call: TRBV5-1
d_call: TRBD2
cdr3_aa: ASSPWTSGGPSSYEQY

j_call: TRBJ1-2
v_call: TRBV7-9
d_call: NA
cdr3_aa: ASSFPLHYGYT

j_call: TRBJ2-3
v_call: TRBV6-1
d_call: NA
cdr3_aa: ASSDLKGRDTQY

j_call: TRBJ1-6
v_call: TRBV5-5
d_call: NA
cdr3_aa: ASSRAGVGSPLH

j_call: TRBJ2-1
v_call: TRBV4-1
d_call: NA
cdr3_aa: ASSREEYTYNEQF

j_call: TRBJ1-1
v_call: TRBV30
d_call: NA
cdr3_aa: AWTELNRDEAF

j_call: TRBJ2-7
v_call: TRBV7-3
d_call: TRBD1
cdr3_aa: ASLRDSYEQY

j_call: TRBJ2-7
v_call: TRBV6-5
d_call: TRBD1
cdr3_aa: ASKEDGTDYEQY

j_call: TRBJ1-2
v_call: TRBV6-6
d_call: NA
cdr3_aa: ASSPGKGRGYGYT

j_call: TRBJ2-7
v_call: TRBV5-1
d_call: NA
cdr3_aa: ASSPRTAYEQY

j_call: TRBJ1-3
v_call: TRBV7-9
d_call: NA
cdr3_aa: ASSFGVRSGNTIY

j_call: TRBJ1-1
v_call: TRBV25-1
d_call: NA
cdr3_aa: ASSELEGRYTEAF

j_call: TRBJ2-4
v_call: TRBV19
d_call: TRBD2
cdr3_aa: ASSILPPGGNIQY

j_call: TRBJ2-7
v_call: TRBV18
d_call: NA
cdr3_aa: ASSPFTGNHEQY

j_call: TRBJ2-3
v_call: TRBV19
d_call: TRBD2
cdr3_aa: ASSTGLAGGLGTDTQY

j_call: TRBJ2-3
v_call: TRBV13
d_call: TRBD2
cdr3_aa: ASSLQGGGTDTQY

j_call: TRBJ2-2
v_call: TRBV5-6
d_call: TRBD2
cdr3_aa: ASSLEGSGRTGELF

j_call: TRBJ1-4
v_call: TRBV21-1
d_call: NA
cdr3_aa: AGQDSFEKLF

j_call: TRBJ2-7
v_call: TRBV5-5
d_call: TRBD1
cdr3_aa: ASSLEGTGGHEQY

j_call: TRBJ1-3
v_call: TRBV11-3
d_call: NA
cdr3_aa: ASSFRNTIY

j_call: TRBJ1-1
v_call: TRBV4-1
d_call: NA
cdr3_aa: ASSRTGTEAF

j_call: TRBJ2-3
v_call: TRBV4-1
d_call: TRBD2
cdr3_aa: ASRIRPGLGSDTQY

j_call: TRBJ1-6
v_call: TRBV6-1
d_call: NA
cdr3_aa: ASRTRGPSPLH

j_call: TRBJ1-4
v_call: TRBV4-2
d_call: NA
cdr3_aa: ASSQGGRGDEKLF